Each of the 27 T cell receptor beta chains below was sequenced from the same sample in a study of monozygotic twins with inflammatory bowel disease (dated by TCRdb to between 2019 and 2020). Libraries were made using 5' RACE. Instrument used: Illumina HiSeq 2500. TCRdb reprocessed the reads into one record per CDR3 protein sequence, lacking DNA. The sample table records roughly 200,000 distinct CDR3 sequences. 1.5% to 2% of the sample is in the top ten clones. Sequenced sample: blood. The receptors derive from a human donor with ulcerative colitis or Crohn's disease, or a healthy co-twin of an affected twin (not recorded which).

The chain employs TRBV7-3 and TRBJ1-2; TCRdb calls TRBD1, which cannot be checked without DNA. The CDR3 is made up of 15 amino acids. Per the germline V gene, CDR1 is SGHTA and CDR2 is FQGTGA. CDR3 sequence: CASSRGDTDNYGYTF.

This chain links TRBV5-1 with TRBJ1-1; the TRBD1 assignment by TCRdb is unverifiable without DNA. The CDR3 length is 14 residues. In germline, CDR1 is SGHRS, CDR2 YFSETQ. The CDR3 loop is CASTPDRVSTEAFF. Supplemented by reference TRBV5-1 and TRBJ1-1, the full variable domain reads KAGVTQTPRYLIKTRGQQVTLSCSPISGHRSVSWYQQTPGQGLQFLFEYFSETQRNKGNFPGRFSGRQFSNSRSEMNVSTLELGDSALYLCASTPDRVSTEAFFGQGTRLTVV.

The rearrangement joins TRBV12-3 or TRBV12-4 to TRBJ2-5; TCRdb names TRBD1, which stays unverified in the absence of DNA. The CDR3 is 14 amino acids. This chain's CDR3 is CASTLDRFQETQYF.

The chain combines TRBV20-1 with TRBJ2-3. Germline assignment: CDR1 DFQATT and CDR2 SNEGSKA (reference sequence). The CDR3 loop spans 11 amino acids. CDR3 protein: CSATWSDTQYF.

CDR3 sequence reads: CASSPWGLQGNYGYTF. J is TRBJ1-2 and V is TRBV11-2; TCRdb indicates TRBD1, and absent DNA this call remains unverified. This CDR3 has 16 amino acids. Germline values: CDR1 SGHAT, CDR2 FQNNGV.

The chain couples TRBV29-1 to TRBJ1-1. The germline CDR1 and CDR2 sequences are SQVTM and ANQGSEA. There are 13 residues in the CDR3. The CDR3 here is CSANPVQNTEAFF. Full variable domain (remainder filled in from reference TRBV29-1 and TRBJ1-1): SAVISQKPSRDICQRGTSLTIQCQVDSQVTMMFWYRQQPGQSLTLIATANQGSEATYESGFVIDKFPISRPNLTFSTLTVSNMSPEDSSIYLCSANPVQNTEAFFGQGTRLTVV.

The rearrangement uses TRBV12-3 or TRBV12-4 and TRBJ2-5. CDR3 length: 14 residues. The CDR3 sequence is CASSLVRRRETQYF.

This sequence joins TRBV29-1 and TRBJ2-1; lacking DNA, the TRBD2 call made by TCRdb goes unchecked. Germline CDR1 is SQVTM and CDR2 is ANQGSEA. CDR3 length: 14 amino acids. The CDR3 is CTTMRDSGQNEQFF.

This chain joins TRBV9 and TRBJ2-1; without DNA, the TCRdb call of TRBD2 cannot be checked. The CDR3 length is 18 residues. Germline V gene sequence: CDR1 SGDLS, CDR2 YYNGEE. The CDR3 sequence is CASSVVPLLAGTNNEQFF.

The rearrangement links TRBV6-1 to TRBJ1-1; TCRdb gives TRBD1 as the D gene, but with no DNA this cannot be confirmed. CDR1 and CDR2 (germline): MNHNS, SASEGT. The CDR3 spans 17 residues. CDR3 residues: CASDRRGRRSSGTEAFF.

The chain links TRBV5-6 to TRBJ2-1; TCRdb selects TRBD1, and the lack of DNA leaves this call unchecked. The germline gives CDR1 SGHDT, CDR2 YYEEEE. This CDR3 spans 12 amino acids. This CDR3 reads CASSTHRNEQFF.

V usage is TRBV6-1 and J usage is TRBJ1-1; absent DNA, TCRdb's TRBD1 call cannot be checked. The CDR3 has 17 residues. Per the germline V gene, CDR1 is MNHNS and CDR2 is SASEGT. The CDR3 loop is CASSTSGYREVNTEAFF.

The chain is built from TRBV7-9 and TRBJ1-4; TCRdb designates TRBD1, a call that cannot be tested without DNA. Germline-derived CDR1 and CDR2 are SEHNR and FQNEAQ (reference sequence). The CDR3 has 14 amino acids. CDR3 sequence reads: CALRRPEVEGKLFF.

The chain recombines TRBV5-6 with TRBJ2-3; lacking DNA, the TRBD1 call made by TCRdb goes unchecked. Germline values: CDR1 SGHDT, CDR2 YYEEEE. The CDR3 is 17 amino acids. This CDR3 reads CASSNLGQGGRTDTQYF.

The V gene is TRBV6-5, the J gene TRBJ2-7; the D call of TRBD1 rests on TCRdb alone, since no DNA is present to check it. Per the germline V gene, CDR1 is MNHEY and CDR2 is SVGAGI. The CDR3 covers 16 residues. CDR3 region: CASSWGGAGDYYEQYF.

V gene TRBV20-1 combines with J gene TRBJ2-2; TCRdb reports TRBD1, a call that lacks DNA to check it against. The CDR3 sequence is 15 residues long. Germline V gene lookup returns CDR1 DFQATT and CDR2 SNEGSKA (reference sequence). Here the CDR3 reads CSANQGEGDTGELFF.

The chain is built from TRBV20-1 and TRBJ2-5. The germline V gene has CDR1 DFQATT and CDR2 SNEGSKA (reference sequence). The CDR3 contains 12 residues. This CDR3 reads CSAREAAETQYF.

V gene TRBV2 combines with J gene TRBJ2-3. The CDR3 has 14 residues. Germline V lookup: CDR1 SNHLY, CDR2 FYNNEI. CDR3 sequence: CASSGPVSTDTQYF. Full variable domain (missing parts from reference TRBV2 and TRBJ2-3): EPEVTQTPSHQVTQMGQEVILRCVPISNHLYFYWYRQILGQKVEFLVSFYNNEISEKSEIFDDQFSVERPDGSNFTLKIRSTKLEDSAMYFCASSGPVSTDTQYFGPGTRLTVL.

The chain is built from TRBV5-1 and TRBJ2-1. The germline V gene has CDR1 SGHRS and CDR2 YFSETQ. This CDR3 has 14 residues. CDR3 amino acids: CATQDGGTYNEQFF.

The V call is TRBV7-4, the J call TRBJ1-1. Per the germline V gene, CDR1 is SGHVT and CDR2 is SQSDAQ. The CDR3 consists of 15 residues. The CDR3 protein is CASSRIQGLNTEAFF.

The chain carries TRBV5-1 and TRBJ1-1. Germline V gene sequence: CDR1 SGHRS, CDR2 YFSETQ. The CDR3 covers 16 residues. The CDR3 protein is CASRRGWGGWNTEAFF.

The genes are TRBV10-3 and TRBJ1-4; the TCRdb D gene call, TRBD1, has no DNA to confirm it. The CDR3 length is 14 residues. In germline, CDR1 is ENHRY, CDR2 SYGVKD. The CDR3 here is CAISPYPGGEKLFF.

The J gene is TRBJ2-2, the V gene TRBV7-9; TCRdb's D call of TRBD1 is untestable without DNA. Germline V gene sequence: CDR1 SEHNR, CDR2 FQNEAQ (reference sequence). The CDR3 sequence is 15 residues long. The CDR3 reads CASSLARGNTGELFF. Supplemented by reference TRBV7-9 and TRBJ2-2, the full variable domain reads DTGVSQNPRHKITKRGQNVTFRCDPISEHNRLYWYRQTLGQGPEFLTYFQNEAQLEKSRLLSDRFSAERPKGSFSTLEIQRTEQGDSAMYLCASSLARGNTGELFFGEGSRLTVL.

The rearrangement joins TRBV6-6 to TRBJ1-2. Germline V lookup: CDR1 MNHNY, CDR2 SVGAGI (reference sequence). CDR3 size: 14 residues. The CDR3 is CASSHPVMAVGYTF.

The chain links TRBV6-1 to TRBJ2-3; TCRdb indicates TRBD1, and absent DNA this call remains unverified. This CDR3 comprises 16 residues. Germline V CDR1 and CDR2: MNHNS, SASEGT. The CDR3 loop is CASSDEYGTGLDTQYF.

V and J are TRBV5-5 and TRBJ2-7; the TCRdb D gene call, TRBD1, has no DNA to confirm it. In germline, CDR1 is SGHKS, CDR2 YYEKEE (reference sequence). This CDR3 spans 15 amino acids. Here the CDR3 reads CASSLGPGHNYEQYF.

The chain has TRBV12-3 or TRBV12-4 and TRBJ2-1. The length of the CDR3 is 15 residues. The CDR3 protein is CASSLSSSFITEQFF.